The T cell receptor (beta chain) under discussion was sequenced for a study of T cells after yellow fever vaccination. Study in general: Researchers used SMART-Seq v4 Ultra Low Input to prepare fractions that had low cell numbers. Points from the study as a whole: A small proportion of clonotypes was detected in both the CD4 and CD8 compartments.

This clonotype was seen more than once but under ten times. Its cognate antigen is unknown. TCRdb reprocessed the 5' RACE reads with MiXCR, giving one entry per CDR3 protein. The sample includes hundreds of thousands of distinct CDR3 sequences, approximately 13% seen only once; the top ten take 3.2%. The V gene lost 1 base and the J gene lost 5 bases, with 10 bases spanning the gap. The CDR3 loop spans 14 amino acids. Germline loops: CDR1 SGHTA, CDR2 FQGTGA. The TCR was taken from a man younger than 35 who received the YFV17D yellow fever vaccine. The sample consisted of CD4+ T cells sorted from PBMCs, taken 15 days after the yellow fever booster vaccination. V is TRBV7-3 and J is TRBJ2-3; D is undetermined. The DNA of the CDR3 is TGTGCCAGCAGCTTAAGATCCGTTGGAGATACGCAGTATTTT. Its translation is CASSLRSVGDTQYF.